This paragraph reports one T cell receptor (beta chain). The antigen is not known. This sample stems from a study of PD-1 blockade in classical Hodgkin lymphoma. Study in general: Nivolumab was administered to patients intravenously at 3 mg/kg every 2 weeks.

Whole-study findings and limits: Significantly greater TCR diversity emerged by C4D1 in CD4+ cells but not CD8+ cells. At baseline, newly diagnosed patients reportedly showed less TCR diversity than healthy donors.

Each and every patient relapsed after autologous stem cell transplantation, and patients got differing brentuximab vedotin exposure. V gave up 0 bases and J gave up 0 bases, with 7 bases separating them. CDR1 SGDLS and CDR2 YYNGEE come from the germline V gene. The CDR3 spans 14 residues. Generated by immunoSEQ multiplex PCR, the TCRdb table keeps only in-frame clones and is missing some. The table lists tens of thousands of clones, less than 75% of them singletons. The rearrangement uses TRBV9 and TRBJ2-7, with D uncertain. The specimen was peripheral blood mononuclear cells (PBMCs), collected before the second cycle of nivolumab. This TCR was recovered from a human donor with classical Hodgkin lymphoma. CDR3 residues: CASSVGISSYEQYF. CDR3 sequence (DNA): TGTGCCAGCAGCGTAGGAATCTCCTCCTACGAGCAGTACTTC.